The subject of this entry is one T cell receptor (beta chain). Its antigen is as yet unknown. Repertoires were generated with immunoSEQ multiplex PCR, while TCRdb's copy carries only in-frame clones and drops some. The sample has 50,000 or so clones, roughly nine tenths seen once. The data derive from a study of T cell clones after liver transplantation. About the research overall: Without induction therapy, subjects received standard immunosuppression until 12-24 months post-transplant. Study-level findings and limits: Rather than being deleted, graft donor-reactive T cells may have moved into the graft.

The CDR3 runs to 14 residues. Germline CDR1 LNHDA, CDR2 SQIVND (reference sequence). Between the trimmed V and J ends, which lost 11 bases and 0 bases, there was a span of 14 bases. This sequence originates from a human patient who received a liver transplant. Some T cells may be transferred from the graft donor. The source was CD8+ T cells from blood, collected 12 months after liver transplant. This sequence joins TRBV19 and TRBJ2-1, with D hard to call. The CDR3 sequence is CAASSKGSYNEQFF. The DNA of the CDR3 is TGTGCCGCCTCTTCCAAGGGCTCCTACAATGAGCAGTTCTTC.